This TCR beta chain derives from a study of response to subunit inactivated influenza vaccine. Study-level results: Authors suggested each seasonal influenza vaccination recruits few new T cells.

As regards this clonotype: As yet, its antigen is unknown.

This CDR3 is 13 amino acids long. Trimming shortened V by 6 bases and J by 4 bases, and 13 bases separated the two germline ends. The germline gives CDR1 LNHNV, CDR2 YYDKDF (reference sequence). A single record per CDR3 protein comes from TCRdb applying MiXCR to the RT-PCR reads. Found here are approximately 160,000 distinct CDR3 sequences, approximately 12% of them singletons; the top ten hold roughly 40%. This material consisted of CD8+ T cells sorted from PBMCs, taken less than 30 months after vaccination. This TCR came from a man aged 50-75 years who received an inactivated influenza vaccine. V usage is TRBV15 and J usage is TRBJ2-7, with D possibly TRBD2 on 6 matching bases. In DNA, the CDR3 is TGTGCCACCAGTTCCCCGGGACTTTACGAGCAGTACTTC. Translation: CATSSPGLYEQYF.